What follows are 27 T cell receptor beta chains derived from one specimen sequenced in a study of blood T cell repertoires in COVID-19. Produced via immunoSEQ multiplex PCR; TCRdb's table is partial and in-frame only. The repertoire holds about 220,000 clones, with roughly 80% as singletons. Sequences were obtained from peripheral blood. The receptor source for this set is a man aged 30 to 39 with active or convalescent COVID-19.

This clone occurred a few times. The chain uses TRBV4-3 and TRBJ1-6; D is ambiguous. Trimming took off 0 bases at V and 0 bases at J, with 6 bases between the two ends. Germline V gene data show CDR1 as LGHNA and CDR2 as YSLEER. The CDR3 is 16 amino acids. The CDR3 sequence: CASSQDRSSYNSPLHF. Here the CDR3 DNA reads TGCGCCAGCAGCCAAGACCGGAGCTCCTATAATTCACCCCTCCACTTT.

This clone has only a few counts. The DNA of the CDR3 is TGTGCCAGCAGCTTAGTACCGCGGGGGCGAGGATCTGGGGAGCTGTTTTTT. As protein: CASSLVPRGRGSGELFF. The chain carries TRBV7-2 and TRBJ2-2; D perhaps matches TRBD2 (7 bases). This CDR3 is built from 17 residues. Trimming stripped 1 base from V and 8 bases from J, with 20 bases between. Germline V CDR1 and CDR2: SGHTA, FQGNSA.

The genes are TRBV5-1 and TRBJ1-2; 7 nucleotides align to TRBD1. This CDR3 is built from 18 residues. Germline loops: CDR1 SGHRS, CDR2 YFSETQ. V shed 3 bases, J shed 7 bases, and the junction held 21 bases outside the gene matches. The CDR3 coding sequence is TGCGCCAGCAGCTATAGAGGTGGCTTAGGGGGCGAAAGTGGTGGCTACACCTTC. Translating gives CASSYRGGLGGESGGYTF.

The chain is built from TRBV9 and TRBJ2-2; 10 bases map to TRBD2. V was clipped by 4 bases and J by 5 bases; unmatched bases: 8. The CDR3 loop spans 16 amino acids. Germline CDR1 is SGDLS and CDR2 is YYNGEE. The DNA of the CDR3 is TGTGCCAGCAGCTCCCTAGCGGGAGAGAGAACCGGGGAGCTGTTTTTT. Amino acid sequence: CASSSLAGERTGELFF.

The chain combines TRBV5-1 with TRBJ1-6, with TRBD1 matching 7 bases. The germline V gene has CDR1 SGHRS and CDR2 YFSETQ. The CDR3 is made up of 14 amino acids. V lost 4 bases and J lost 7; bases outside the gene matches: 5. For the CDR3, the DNA is TGCGCCAGCAGCGCTAACAGGGGAAATTCACCCCTCCACTTT. This codes for CASSANRGNSPLHF.

The J gene is TRBJ2-2, the V gene TRBV6-8; 13 positions match TRBD2. CDR3 length: 19 residues. The germline CDR1 and CDR2 sequences are MNHGY and SAAAGT. V trimming: 2 bases; J trimming: 0 bases; junction bases outside the gene matches: 6. For the CDR3, the DNA is TGTGCCAGCAGTTACCCGGGACTAGCGGGAAAGACGAACACCGGGGAGCTGTTTTTT. As protein: CASSYPGLAGKTNTGELFF.

The J gene is TRBJ2-3, the V gene TRBV7-9; TRBD2 aligns across 7 bases. Losses at the gene ends were 5 bases for V and 6 bases for J; bases not matched to a gene: 5. Germline CDR1 and CDR2: SEHNR and FQNEAQ (reference sequence). This CDR3 is built from 13 residues. The chain's CDR3 is CASSREEGDTQYF. CDR3 DNA: TGTGCCAGCAGCCGGGAGGAGGGGGATACGCAGTATTTT. Variable domain in full (rest from reference TRBV7-9 and TRBJ2-3): DTGVSQNPRHKITKRGQNVTFRCDPISEHNRLYWYRQTLGQGPEFLTYFQNEAQLEKSRLLSDRFSAERPKGSFSTLEIQRTEQGDSAMYLCASSREEGDTQYFGPGTRLTVL.

The chain employs TRBV15 and TRBJ2-7; D ambiguous. This CDR3 has 15 amino acids. CDR1 is LNHNV, CDR2 YYDKDF, per germline (reference sequence). Deletions cut 0 bases from V and 2 bases from J, with 11 bases between. The CDR3 reads CATSREPSWAYEQYF. The CDR3 nucleotides are TGTGCCACCAGCAGAGAACCTAGTTGGGCCTACGAGCAGTACTTC.

The V and J genes are TRBV7-2 and TRBJ2-1, with D possibly being TRBD2 (5 bases). Per the germline V gene, CDR1 is SGHTA and CDR2 is FQGNSA. This CDR3 is 17 amino acids long. V lost 0 bases and J lost 0, with 12 bases in between. This CDR3 is CASSLALGLGSYNEQFF. CDR3 nucleotide sequence: TGTGCCAGCAGCTTAGCTCTAGGACTGGGCTCCTACAATGAGCAGTTCTTC.

The chain combines TRBV18 with TRBJ1-6, with a tentative D call TRBD1 (5 bases). V lost 2 bases and J lost 10, with 18 bases in between. This CDR3 has 16 residues. In germline, CDR1 is KGHSH, CDR2 LQKENI. The CDR3 here is CASSPIGASQESPLHF. The CDR3, as DNA: TGTGCCAGCTCACCAATTGGGGCCTCGCAGGAGTCACCCCTCCACTTT.

J is TRBJ2-7 and V is TRBV2; no definite D call. This CDR3 region has 12 residues. Trimming took 7 bases from V and 3 from J, leaving 10 bases between them. CDR1 and CDR2 (germline): SNHLY, FYNNEI. The CDR3 nucleotides are TGTGCCAGCACCCAGGTCGGCTACGAGCAGTACTTC. Translation gives CASTQVGYEQYF.

This clone came up once. In DNA, the CDR3 is TGCGCCAGCAGCCAAGCGGACATCCTCGGGTACACCATATATTTT. Amino acid sequence: CASSQADILGYTIYF. The chain couples TRBV4-1 to TRBJ1-3, with D possibly TRBD1 on 5 matching bases. CDR3 length: 15 residues. Germline values: CDR1 MGHRA, CDR2 YSYEKL. V lost 1 base, J lost 8 bases, and 15 bases lay in between.

This chain connects TRBV7-2 to TRBJ1-5; no clear D. V was cut by 3 bases and J by 3 bases, with 12 bases left in between. CDR3 length equals 15 residues. In germline, CDR1 is SGHTA, CDR2 FQGNSA. As DNA, the CDR3 is TGTGCCAGCAGCTTTGAGGGAAAGTACAATCAGCCCCAGCATTTT. Translated, it gives CASSFEGKYNQPQHF.

This chain uses TRBV6-4 with TRBJ1-1; D not resolved. Germline CDR1 reads MRHNA; CDR2 reads SNTAGT. The CDR3 totals 13 residues. V lost 8 bases, J lost 5 bases, and 15 bases lay in between. This chain's CDR3 is CASGVEVGTEAFF. Written as DNA, the CDR3 is TGTGCCAGCGGAGTGGAGGTGGGGACTGAAGCTTTCTTT.

This chain links TRBV10-2 with TRBJ1-6; TRBD1 might be the D (6 bases). This CDR3 contains 15 residues. Deletions cut 4 bases from V and 6 bases from J, with 13 bases between. Germline assignment: CDR1 WSHSY and CDR2 SAAADI. In DNA, the CDR3 is TGCGCCAGCAGTGGGGGACTAGGGGGTAATTCACCCCTCCACTTT. This gives the protein CASSGGLGGNSPLHF.

The chain joins TRBV2 to TRBJ2-1, with 13 positions matching TRBD2. The ends lost 3 bases at V and 3 bases at J; junction bases unmatched: 11. This CDR3 is built from 19 residues. The germline V gene has CDR1 SNHLY and CDR2 FYNNEI. The CDR3, as DNA: TGTGCCAGCAGTGAGGGGAGGACTAGCGGGGGAGTATTCTACAATGAGCAGTTCTTC. This codes for CASSEGRTSGGVFYNEQFF.

The CDR3 bases are TGTGCCAGCAGTTTATCGACTAGCGGTCGCGAGCAGTACTTC. Translating gives CASSLSTSGREQYF. The chain carries TRBV28 and TRBJ2-7; 9 nucleotides agree with TRBD2. The CDR3 extends over 14 amino acids. Germline V gene lookup returns CDR1 MDHEN and CDR2 SYDVKM. Trimming removed 1 base from V and 6 bases from J; junction bases left unmatched: 4.

This chain joins TRBV7-2 and TRBJ1-5; tentative D call: TRBD1 (6 bases). The V and J ends lost 3 bases and 2 bases respectively, with 8 bases between them. Looked up from germline, CDR1 is SGHTA and CDR2 is FQGNSA. The CDR3 contains 14 residues. CDR3 in amino acids: CASSLTGGNQPQHF. As DNA, the CDR3 is TGTGCCAGCAGCTTGACAGGAGGCAATCAGCCCCAGCATTTT.

The CDR3 DNA is TGTGCCAGCAGCCCCGCGGCAGGGAGGCTCCAGCCCCAGCATTTT. It codes for CASSPAAGRLQPQHF. The J gene is TRBJ1-5, the V gene TRBV28; D possibly corresponds to TRBD1 (5 bases). The length of the CDR3 is 15 residues. The V gene lost 6 bases and the J gene lost 7 bases, with 19 bases spanning the gap. The germline CDR1 and CDR2 sequences are MDHEN and SYDVKM.

The chain recombines TRBV15 with TRBJ2-1; a weak D match, TRBD2 (6 bases). CDR3 length: 12 amino acids. Germline V gene sequence: CDR1 LNHNV, CDR2 YYDKDF (reference sequence). Deletions cut 6 bases from V and 3 bases from J, with 6 bases between. This CDR3 is CATRAGYNEQFF. The CDR3 DNA reads as TGTGCCACCAGAGCGGGCTACAATGAGCAGTTCTTC.

J is TRBJ2-7 and V is TRBV5-1; 8 bases match TRBD1. Germline V lookup: CDR1 SGHRS, CDR2 YFSETQ. The CDR3 consists of 14 residues. The J segment lost 5 bases and the V segment lost 4 bases, leaving 8 bases of the junction unmatched. Here the CDR3 DNA reads TGCGCCAGCAGCCCCGGACAGGGATTCGACGAGCAGTACTTC. Translated: CASSPGQGFDEQYF.

The rearrangement links TRBV9 to TRBJ2-2; tentative D call: TRBD1 (5 bases). This CDR3 has 14 residues. V lost 5 bases and J 1 base, leaving 9 bases between the germline ends. The germline V gene has CDR1 SGDLS and CDR2 YYNGEE. The CDR3 coding sequence is TGTGCCAGCAGAACGACAGTGAACACCGGGGAGCTGTTTTTT. Translated, it gives CASRTTVNTGELFF.

The J gene is TRBJ2-7, the V gene TRBV7-9, with D perhaps TRBD2 (7 bases). Germline V gene sequence: CDR1 SEHNR, CDR2 FQNEAQ (reference sequence). This CDR3 has 15 amino acids. The V end was cut by 5 bases, the J end by 0 bases, with 14 bases between. The CDR3 region is CASSPWRGGSYEQYF. CDR3 nucleotide sequence: TGTGCCAGCAGCCCCTGGAGGGGGGGCTCCTACGAGCAGTACTTC.

The V gene is TRBV29-1, the J gene TRBJ1-1; TRBD1 might be the D (5 bases). V gave up 5 bases and J gave up 1 base, with 14 bases separating them. This CDR3 spans 14 amino acids. Germline V gene lookup returns CDR1 SQVTM and CDR2 ANQGSEA. CDR3 coding DNA: TGCAGCGTTACAAAAGGAGGGGAGAACACTGAAGCTTTCTTT. Protein sequence: CSVTKGGENTEAFF.

This sequence joins TRBV18 and TRBJ1-6, with 8 bases aligning to TRBD1. The CDR3 is made up of 14 amino acids. V trimming: 5 bases; J trimming: 9 bases; junction bases outside the gene matches: 6. Germline V gene lookup returns CDR1 KGHSH and CDR2 LQKENI. CDR3 amino acids: CASSLGQASSPLHF. In DNA form, the CDR3 reads TGTGCCAGCTCATTGGGACAGGCAAGTTCACCCCTCCACTTT.

As DNA, the CDR3 is TGTGCCAGCACCTTGGGCAGCCTACAGGAGAACACTGAAGCTTTCTTT. Its translation: CASTLGSLQENTEAFF. This sequence joins TRBV7-9 and TRBJ1-1; D perhaps matches TRBD1 (5 bases). There are 16 residues in the CDR3. Germline V CDR1 and CDR2: SEHNR, FQNEAQ (reference sequence). Trimming removed 7 bases at V and 1 base at J, with 19 bases between.

The chain employs TRBV7-2 and TRBJ2-7; 11 bases match TRBD2. The CDR3 runs to 15 residues. V lost 1 base and J lost 3; bases outside the gene matches: 2. Germline CDR1 and CDR2: SGHTA and FQGNSA. The chain's CDR3 is CASSLGTSGFYEQYF. CDR3 nucleotides: TGTGCCAGCAGCTTAGGGACTAGCGGGTTCTACGAGCAGTACTTC.